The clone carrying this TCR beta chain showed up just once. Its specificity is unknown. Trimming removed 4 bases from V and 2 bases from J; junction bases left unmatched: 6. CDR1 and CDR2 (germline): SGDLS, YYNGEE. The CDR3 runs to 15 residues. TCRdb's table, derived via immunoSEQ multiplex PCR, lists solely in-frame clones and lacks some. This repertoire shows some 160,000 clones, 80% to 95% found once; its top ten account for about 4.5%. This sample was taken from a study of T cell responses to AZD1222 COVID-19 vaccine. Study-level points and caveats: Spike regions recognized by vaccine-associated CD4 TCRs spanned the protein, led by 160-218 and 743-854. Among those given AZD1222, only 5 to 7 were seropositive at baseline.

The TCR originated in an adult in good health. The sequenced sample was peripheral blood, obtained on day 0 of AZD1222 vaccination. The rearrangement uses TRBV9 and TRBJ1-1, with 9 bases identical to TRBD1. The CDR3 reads CASSPWTGANTEAFF. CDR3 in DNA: TGTGCCAGCAGCCCATGGACAGGGGCAAACACTGAAGCTTTCTTT.